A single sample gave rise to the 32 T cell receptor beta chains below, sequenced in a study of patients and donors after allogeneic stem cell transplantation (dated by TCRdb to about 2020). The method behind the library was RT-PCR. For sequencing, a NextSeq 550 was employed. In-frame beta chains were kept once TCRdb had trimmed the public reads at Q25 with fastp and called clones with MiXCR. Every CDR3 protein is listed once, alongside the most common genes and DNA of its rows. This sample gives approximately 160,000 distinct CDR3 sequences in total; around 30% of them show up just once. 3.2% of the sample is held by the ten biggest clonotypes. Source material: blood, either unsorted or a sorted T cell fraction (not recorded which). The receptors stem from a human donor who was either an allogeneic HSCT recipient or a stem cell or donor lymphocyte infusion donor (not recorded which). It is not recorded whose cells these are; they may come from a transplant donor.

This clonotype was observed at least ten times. The CDR3 DNA reads TGCGCCAGCAGCTATTCCGGGAACACCATTAATTCACCCCTCCACTTT. Its protein is CASSYSGNTINSPLHF. V usage is TRBV5-1 and J usage is TRBJ1-6; no clear D. The germline V gene encodes CDR1 SGHRS and CDR2 YFSETQ. Trimming pared 3 bases from V and 6 bases from J, leaving 16 bases between. This CDR3 has 16 amino acids. The whole variable domain, remainder taken from reference TRBV5-1 and TRBJ1-6, is KAGVTQTPRYLIKTRGQQVTLSCSPISGHRSVSWYQQTPGQGLQFLFEYFSETQRNKGNFPGRFSGRQFSNSRSEMNVSTLELGDSALYLCASSYSGNTINSPLHFGNGTRLTVT.

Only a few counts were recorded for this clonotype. The CDR3 DNA sequence: TGTGCCAGCAGCCTCCAGAATGGGTATTGGTGCGAGCAGTACTTC. It specifies CASSLQNGYWCEQYF. The chain carries TRBV9 and TRBJ2-7; no firm D call. Germline V gene sequence: CDR1 SGDLS, CDR2 YYNGEE. This CDR3 comprises 15 residues. Trimming pared 4 bases from V and 6 bases from J, leaving 20 bases between.

This CDR3 reads CASSPLRLGYIQYF. Here the CDR3 DNA reads TGTGCCAGCAGCCCTTTGAGGTTAGGGTACATTCAGTACTTC. The chain couples TRBV7-9 to TRBJ2-4; D is unresolved. The CDR3 totals 14 residues. Germline CDR1 reads SEHNR; CDR2 reads FQNEAQ (reference sequence). Trimming cost V 5 bases and J 8 bases, with 16 bases left between them.

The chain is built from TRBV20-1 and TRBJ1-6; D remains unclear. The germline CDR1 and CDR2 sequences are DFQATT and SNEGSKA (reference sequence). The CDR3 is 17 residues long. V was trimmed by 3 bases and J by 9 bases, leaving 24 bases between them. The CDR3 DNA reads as TGCAGTGCTAGCAGATTCAGCTCCGAGACCTTTTCTTCACCCCTCCACTTT. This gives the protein CSASRFSSETFSSPLHF.

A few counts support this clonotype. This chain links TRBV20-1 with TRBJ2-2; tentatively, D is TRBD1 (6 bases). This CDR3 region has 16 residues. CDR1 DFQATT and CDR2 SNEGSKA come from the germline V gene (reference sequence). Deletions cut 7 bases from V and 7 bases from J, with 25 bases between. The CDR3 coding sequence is TGCAGTGTACCCCCTCAGGGGCCGTTTTCCCACGGGGAGCTGTTTTTT. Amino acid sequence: CSVPPQGPFSHGELFF.

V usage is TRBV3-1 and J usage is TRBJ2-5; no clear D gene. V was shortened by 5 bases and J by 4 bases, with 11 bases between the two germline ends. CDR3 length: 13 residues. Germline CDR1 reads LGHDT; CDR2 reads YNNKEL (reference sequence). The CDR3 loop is CASSVPARETQYF. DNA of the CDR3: TGTGCCAGCAGCGTGCCGGCACGAGAGACCCAGTACTTC.

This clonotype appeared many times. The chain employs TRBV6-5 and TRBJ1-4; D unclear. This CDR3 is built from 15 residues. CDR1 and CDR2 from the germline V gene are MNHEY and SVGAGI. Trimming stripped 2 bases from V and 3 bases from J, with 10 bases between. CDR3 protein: CASSYSQNPNEKLFF. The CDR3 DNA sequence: TGTGCCAGCAGTTACAGCCAGAATCCTAATGAAAAACTGTTTTTT.

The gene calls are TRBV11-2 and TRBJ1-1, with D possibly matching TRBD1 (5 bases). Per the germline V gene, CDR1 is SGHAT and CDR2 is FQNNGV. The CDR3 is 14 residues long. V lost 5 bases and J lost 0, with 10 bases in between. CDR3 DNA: TGTGCCAGCAGCACGGGGACGGTGAACACTGAAGCTTTCTTT. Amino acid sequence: CASSTGTVNTEAFF.

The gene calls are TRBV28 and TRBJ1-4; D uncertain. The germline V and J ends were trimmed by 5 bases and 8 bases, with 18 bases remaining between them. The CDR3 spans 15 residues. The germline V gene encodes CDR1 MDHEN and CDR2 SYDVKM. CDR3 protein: CASSTRVGGGEKLFF. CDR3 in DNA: TGTGCCAGCAGTACCCGGGTAGGCGGCGGGGAAAAACTGTTTTTT.

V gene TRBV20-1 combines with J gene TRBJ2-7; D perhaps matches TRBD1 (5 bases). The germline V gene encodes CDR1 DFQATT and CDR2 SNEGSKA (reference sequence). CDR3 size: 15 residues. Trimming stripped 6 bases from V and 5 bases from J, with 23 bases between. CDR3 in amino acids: CSAPPSGIPWDEQYF. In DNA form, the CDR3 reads TGCAGTGCGCCCCCCTCAGGGATCCCCTGGGACGAGCAGTACTTC.

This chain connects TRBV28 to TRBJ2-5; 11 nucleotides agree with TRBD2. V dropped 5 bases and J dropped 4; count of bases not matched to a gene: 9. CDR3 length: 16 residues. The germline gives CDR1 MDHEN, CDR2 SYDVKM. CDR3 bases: TGTGCCAGCAGTATTATAGCGGGAGGGCCGGGAGAGACCCAGTACTTC. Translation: CASSIIAGGPGETQYF.

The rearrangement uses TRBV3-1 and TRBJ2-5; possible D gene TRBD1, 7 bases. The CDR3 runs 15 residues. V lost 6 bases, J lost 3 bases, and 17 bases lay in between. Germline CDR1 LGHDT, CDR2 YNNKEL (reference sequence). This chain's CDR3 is CASSESGRGEETQYF. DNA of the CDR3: TGTGCCAGCAGTGAGAGCGGCAGGGGGGAAGAGACCCAGTACTTC.

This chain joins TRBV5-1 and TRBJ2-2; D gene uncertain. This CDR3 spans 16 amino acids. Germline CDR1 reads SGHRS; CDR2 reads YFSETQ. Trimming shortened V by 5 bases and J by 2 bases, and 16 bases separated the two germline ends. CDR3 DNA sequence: TGCGCCAGCAGACACAGAGTAATCCTAAACACCGGGGAGCTGTTTTTT. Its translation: CASRHRVILNTGELFF.

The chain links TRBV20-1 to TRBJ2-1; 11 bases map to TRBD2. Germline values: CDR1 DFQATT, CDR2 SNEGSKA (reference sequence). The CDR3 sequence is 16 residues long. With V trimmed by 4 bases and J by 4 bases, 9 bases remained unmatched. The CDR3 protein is CSAIYSGRAIYNEQFF. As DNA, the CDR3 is TGCAGTGCTATTTATAGCGGGAGGGCGATATACAATGAGCAGTTCTTC.

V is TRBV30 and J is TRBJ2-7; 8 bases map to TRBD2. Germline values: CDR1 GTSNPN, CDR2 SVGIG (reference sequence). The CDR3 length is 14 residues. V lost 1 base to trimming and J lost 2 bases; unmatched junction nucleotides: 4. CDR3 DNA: TGTGCCTGGAGTGGAGCGGGAGATACCTACGAGCAGTACTTC. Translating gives CAWSGAGDTYEQYF.

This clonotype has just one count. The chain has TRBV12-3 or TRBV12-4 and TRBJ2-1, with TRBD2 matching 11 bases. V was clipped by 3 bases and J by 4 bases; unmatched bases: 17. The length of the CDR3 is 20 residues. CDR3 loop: CASSLSPTSGNGGVYNEQFF. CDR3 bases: TGTGCCAGCAGTTTGTCACCGACTAGCGGGAATGGGGGGGTTTACAATGAGCAGTTCTTC.

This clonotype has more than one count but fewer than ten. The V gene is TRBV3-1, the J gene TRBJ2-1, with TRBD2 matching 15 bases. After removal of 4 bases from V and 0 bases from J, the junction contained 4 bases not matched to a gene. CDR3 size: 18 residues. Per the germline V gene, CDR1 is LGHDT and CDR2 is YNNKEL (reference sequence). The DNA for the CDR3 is TGTGCCAGCAGCCGGGGACTAGCGGGAGGCGCCTCCTACAATGAGCAGTTCTTC. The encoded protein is CASSRGLAGGASYNEQFF.

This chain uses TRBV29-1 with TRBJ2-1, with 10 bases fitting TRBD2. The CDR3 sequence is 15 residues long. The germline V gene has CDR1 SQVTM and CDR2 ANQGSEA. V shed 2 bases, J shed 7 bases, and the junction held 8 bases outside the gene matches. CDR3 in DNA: TGCAGCGTTGAACTGCGACTAGCGGGTCTTAATGAGCAGTTCTTC. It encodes CSVELRLAGLNEQFF.

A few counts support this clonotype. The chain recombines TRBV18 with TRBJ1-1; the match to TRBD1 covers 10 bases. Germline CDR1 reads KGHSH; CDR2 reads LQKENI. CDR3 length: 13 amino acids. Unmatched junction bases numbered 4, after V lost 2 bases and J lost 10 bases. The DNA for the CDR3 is TGTGCCAGCTCACCAGACAGGGGGCGCGTAGCTTTCTTT. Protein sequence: CASSPDRGRVAFF.

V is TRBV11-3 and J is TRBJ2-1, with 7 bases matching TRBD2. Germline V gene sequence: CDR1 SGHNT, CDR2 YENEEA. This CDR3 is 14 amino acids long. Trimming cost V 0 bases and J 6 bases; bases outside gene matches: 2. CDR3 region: CASSLEWGGNEQFF. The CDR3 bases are TGTGCCAGCAGCTTAGAGTGGGGGGGCAATGAGCAGTTCTTC.

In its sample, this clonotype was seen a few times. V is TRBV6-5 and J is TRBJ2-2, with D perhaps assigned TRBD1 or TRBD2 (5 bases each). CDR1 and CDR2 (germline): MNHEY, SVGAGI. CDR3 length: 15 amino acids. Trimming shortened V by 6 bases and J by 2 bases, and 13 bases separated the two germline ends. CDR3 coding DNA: TGTGCCAGCAGCCACGAGGGGCCTAACACCGGGGAGCTGTTTTTT. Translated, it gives CASSHEGPNTGELFF.

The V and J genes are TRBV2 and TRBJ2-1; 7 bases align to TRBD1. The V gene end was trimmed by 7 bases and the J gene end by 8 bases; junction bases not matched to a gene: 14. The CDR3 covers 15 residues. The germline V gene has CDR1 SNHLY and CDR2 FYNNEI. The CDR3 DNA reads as TGTGCCAGCACCCTACAGGGGCGGCTCTGGGATGAGCAGTTCTTC. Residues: CASTLQGRLWDEQFF.

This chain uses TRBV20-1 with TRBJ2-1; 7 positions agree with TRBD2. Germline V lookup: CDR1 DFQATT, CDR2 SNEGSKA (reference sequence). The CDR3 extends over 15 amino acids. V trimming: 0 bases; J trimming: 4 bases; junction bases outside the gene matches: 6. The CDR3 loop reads CSARENLAVYNEQFF. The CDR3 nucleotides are TGCAGTGCTAGAGAAAATCTAGCGGTATACAATGAGCAGTTCTTC.

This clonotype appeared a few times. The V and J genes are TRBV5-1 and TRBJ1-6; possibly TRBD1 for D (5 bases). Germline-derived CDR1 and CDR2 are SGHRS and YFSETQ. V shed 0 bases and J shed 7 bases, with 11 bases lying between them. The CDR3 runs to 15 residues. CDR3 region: CASSLVPGPNSPLHF. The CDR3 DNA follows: TGCGCCAGCAGCTTGGTTCCGGGACCCAATTCACCCCTCCACTTT.

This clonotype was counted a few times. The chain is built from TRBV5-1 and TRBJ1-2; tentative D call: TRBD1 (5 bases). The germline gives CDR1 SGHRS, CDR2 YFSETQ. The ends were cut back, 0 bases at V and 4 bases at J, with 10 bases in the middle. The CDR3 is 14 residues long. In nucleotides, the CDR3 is TGCGCCAGCAGCTTGGCATCGGGGGGCTATGGCTACACCTTC. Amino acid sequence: CASSLASGGYGYTF. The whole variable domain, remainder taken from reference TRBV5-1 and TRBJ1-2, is KAGVTQTPRYLIKTRGQQVTLSCSPISGHRSVSWYQQTPGQGLQFLFEYFSETQRNKGNFPGRFSGRQFSNSRSEMNVSTLELGDSALYLCASSLASGGYGYTFGSGTRLTVV.

CDR3 sequence (DNA): TGTGCCAGCAGTTACGAGGCTAGATGGAATGAGCAGTTCTTC. This translates into CASSYEARWNEQFF. The V and J genes are TRBV6-5 and TRBJ2-1; D ambiguous. There are 14 residues in the CDR3. Trimming left V 2 bases short and J 7 bases short, with 12 bases between. Germline V lookup: CDR1 MNHEY, CDR2 SVGAGI.

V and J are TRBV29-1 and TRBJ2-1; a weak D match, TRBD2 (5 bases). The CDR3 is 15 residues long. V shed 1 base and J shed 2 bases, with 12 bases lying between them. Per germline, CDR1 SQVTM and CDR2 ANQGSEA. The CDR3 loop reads CSVEVLDSPYNEQFF. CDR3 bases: TGCAGCGTTGAAGTTCTGGACTCCCCCTACAATGAGCAGTTCTTC.

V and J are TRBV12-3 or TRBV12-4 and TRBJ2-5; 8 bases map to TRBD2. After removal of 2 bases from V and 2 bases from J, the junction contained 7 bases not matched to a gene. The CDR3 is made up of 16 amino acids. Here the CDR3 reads CASSLSSGSVQETQYF. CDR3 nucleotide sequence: TGTGCCAGCAGTTTAAGCAGCGGGAGCGTTCAAGAGACCCAGTACTTC.

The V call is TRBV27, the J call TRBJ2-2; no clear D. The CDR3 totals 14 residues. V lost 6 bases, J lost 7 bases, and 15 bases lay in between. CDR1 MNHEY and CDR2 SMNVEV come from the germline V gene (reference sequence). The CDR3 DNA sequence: TGTGCCAGCAGGGAAGGGTCCCCGGTCGGGGAGCTGTTTTTT. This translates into CASREGSPVGELFF.

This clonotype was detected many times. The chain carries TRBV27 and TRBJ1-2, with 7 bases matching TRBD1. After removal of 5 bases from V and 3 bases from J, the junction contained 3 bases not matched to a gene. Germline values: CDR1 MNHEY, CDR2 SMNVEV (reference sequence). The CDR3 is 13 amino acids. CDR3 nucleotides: TGTGCCAGCAGTGACAGGGAATACTATGGCTACACCTTC. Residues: CASSDREYYGYTF.

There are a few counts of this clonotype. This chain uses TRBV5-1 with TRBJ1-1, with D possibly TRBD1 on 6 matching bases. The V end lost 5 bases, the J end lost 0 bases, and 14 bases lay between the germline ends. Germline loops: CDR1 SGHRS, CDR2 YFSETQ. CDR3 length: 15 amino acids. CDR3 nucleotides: TGCGCCAGCAGGCCTGTGGGGGGCGTGAACACTGAAGCTTTCTTT. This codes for CASRPVGGVNTEAFF.

In nucleotides, the CDR3 is TGTGCCATCAGTGACAGAGAGGGGGAACAGCCCCAGCATTTT. The encoded protein is CAISDREGEQPQHF. The J gene is TRBJ1-5, the V gene TRBV10-3; tentative D call: TRBD1 (6 bases). Germline values: CDR1 ENHRY, CDR2 SYGVKD. The CDR3 contains 14 residues. The V end lost 3 bases, the J end lost 7 bases, and 13 bases lay between the germline ends.